This TCR beta chain was observed in a study of CD8 T cells in ankylosing spondylitis. This clonotype turned up a few times. Its cognate antigen is unknown. Study-wide results and limits: A subset of motif variants has previously been described in the synovial fluid and blood of reactive arthritis. Blood of patients with ankylosing spondylitis appeared to be characterized by a TCR beta motif of several highly homologous variants. Disease-linked clones reportedly showed significant enrichment in matched ankylosing spondylitis synovial fluid.

As the method for making TCR beta libraries, quantitative 5'-RACE with molecular barcodes was used. TCRdb re-called the 5' RACE reads through MiXCR, storing one row per CDR3 protein. The data show more than 400,000 distinct CDR3 sequences, 5.3% seen once. Source material: blood, either unsorted or a sorted T cell fraction (not recorded which). This TCR was sampled from a male donor with ankylosing spondylitis.

The CDR3 reads CASKGRPNVYNEQFF. In DNA form, the CDR3 reads TGTGCCAGTAAGGGTAGACCAAACGTCTACAATGAGCAGTTCTTC. This chain joins TRBV19 and TRBJ2-1; D ambiguous. V gave up 7 bases and J gave up 3 bases, with 16 bases separating them. The CDR3 is 15 residues long. CDR1 is LNHDA and CDR2 is SQIVND in the germline V gene (reference sequence).